This TCR beta chain is drawn from a study of T cells in Graves' hyperthyroidism and ophthalmopathy (dated by TCRdb to the late 2010s). Context from the whole study: Peripheral blood was collected at initial diagnosis, before any treatment. The roughly 100 discovery patients were randomly split 7:3 into training and test sets. Prospective prediction of ophthalmopathy was tested in an independent validation cohort of approximately 19 hyperthyroidism patients and around 16 patients who later progressed to ophthalmopathy. TCR Vbeta CDR3 sequencing of roughly 140 peripheral blood samples (approximately 44 ophthalmopathy, about 80 hyperthyroidism and approximately 17 progressor patients) is reported in the paper. To identify distinguishing TCR V-J signatures, a discovery cohort of about 100 patients was used, comprising 43 with Graves' ophthalmopathy and around 57 with stable Graves' hyperthyroidism. After blood sampling, hyperthyroidism patients were treated with methimazole at a starting dose of 30 mg daily, and ophthalmopathy patients were treated with high-dose intravenous methylprednisolone. Thyroid tissue and blood T-cell repertoires from six Graves' hyperthyroidism patients were also compared in the study.

Including the terminal cysteine and phenylalanine, the CDR3 comprises 16 residues. The DNA shown is the 48-base CDR3, in frame from base 1. In the case of this clonotype: This receptor's antigen is unknown. One junction end disagrees with the germline gene, perhaps due to a read error.

Overall study outcomes, separate from this receptor: Most expanded thyroid clonotypes (frequency above 0.001) were also found in blood, which suggests that blood repertoires may mirror thyroid immune responses. During validation, the model predicted progression to ophthalmopathy a median of approximately six months ahead of onset, with 60% to 71% sensitivity and 72.22% specificity. Sample size was not statistically predetermined, and investigators were not blinded to group allocation. A 13 V-J signature model separated ophthalmopathy from stable hyperthyroidism, with about 90% sensitivity and roughly 84% specificity in cross-validation and 80%/75% in testing.

The TCR beta CDR3 regions were amplified from RNA transcripts. The first round of RT-PCR for the TCR CDR3 was performed with the HTBI primer set and the Qiagen OneStep RT-PCR kit. Libraries were constructed in a second round of multiplex PCR, after which size selection and purification were carried out. Sequencing of the libraries was done on an Illumina HiSeq2000 using paired-end 100 bp reads. As for the authors' bioinformatics: SOAPnuke was used to process the raw data, removing reads that contained adapters or uncalled bases, had a mean Phred below 15, or lacked an exact match to the constant primer or identifier. COPE v1.2.5 was used to merge high-quality paired reads, and clonotypes were defined as unique nucleotide sequences. Clonotypes were aligned to IMGT TRBV, TRBD and TRBJ reference segments using MiTCR v1.1. The analysis was restricted to V-J combinations with a frequency above 0.0001, which together covered 99% to 99.2% of the repertoires. A TCS score was defined as the ratio between F50 (clonal expansion) and ExV (chaos), using BLOSUM62-based TCRdist between CDR3 peptides within each V-J. Welch's t-statistics and random forest reduced around 510 V-J features to 10 to 15, which were used in a naive Bayes classifier (R e1071). TCRdb reworked the public reads: Q25 trimming with fastp, MiXCR clone assembly, productive beta chains retained. Every distinct CDR3 protein forms one entry, paired with its most common genes and DNA. The V and J calls and clone size are TCRdb's, not the authors'. This sample gives some 580,000 distinct CDR3 sequences in total; roughly 16% of them show up just once. Together, the top ten hold around 3.5% of the sample.

Moderately to severely active disease, a Clinical Activity Score of at least 3, a NOSPECS grade of at least 4, and a duration under 3 months were present in ophthalmopathy patients. The study excluded patients with uncontrolled infections, other autoimmune diseases, pregnancy or lactation. Diagnoses relied on clinical symptoms, serum thyroxine and TRAb, thyroid ultrasound and orbital computed tomography. PBMCs were separated from under 12 ml of fresh peripheral blood using Ficoll-Paque density gradient centrifugation. Total RNA was extracted using Trizol reagent, and RNA quality was assessed on an Agilent 2100 Bioanalyzer.

This sequence uses TRBV12-3 or TRBV12-4 and TRBJ1-4, and perhaps TRBD1 as D gene, on 6 matching bases. Sequencing was carried out using blood. The origin of this receptor is a woman between 35 and 50 years old with Graves' ophthalmopathy. The CDR3 protein is CASKGGALATNGKLFF. In nucleotides, the sequence is TGTGCCAGCAAAGGGGGGGCCCTAGCAACTAATGGAAAACTGTTTTTT.